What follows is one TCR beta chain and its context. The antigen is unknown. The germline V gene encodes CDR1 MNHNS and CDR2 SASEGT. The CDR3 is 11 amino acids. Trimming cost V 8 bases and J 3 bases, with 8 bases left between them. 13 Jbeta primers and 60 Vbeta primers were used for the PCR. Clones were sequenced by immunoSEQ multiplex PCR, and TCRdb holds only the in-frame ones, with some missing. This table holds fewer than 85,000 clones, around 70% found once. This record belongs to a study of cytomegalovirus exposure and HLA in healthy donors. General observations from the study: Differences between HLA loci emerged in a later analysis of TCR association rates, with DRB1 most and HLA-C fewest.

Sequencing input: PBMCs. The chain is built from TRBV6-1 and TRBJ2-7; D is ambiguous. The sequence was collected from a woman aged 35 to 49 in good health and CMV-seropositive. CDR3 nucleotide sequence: TGTGCCAGCCGAGCGAGCTACGAGCAGTACTTC. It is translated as CASRASYEQYF.